The next 29 T cell receptor beta chains were all read from a single sample in a study of CD8 T cells in Susac syndrome. Random hexamers were used to reverse transcribe the RNA input (about 0.5 to 1 ug). TCRdb re-called the immunoSEQ multiplex PCR reads with MiXCR, one entry per CDR3 protein. The table records tens of thousands of distinct CDR3 sequences, around 96% of them present only once. Sample: CD8+ T cells from PBMCs. The receptors stem from a human donor with Susac syndrome.

V is TRBV15 and J is TRBJ2-5, with D perhaps being TRBD1 or TRBD2 (6 bases each). V lost 0 bases and J 5 bases, leaving 16 bases between the germline ends. The CDR3 contains 16 residues. CDR1 is LNHNV, CDR2 YYDKDF, per germline (reference sequence). The CDR3 coding sequence is TGTGCCACCAGCAGAGATTGGCGGGGACACGCGGAGACCCAGTACTTC. It specifies CATSRDWRGHAETQYF.

The chain couples TRBV27 to TRBJ2-7; D possibly corresponds to TRBD2 (5 bases). CDR3 length: 17 residues. CDR1 is MNHEY and CDR2 is SMNVEV in the germline V gene (reference sequence). V dropped 5 bases and J dropped 4 bases, with 24 bases sitting between them. The CDR3 DNA is TGTGCCAGCAGTCGTAGAGCGGTCCCGGGGAGAAGATACGAGCAGTACTTC. This gives the protein CASSRRAVPGRRYEQYF.

CDR3 nucleotide sequence: TGTGCCAGCAGTCTTTGGGCCCACGACGAGCAGTACTTC. Its translation is CASSLWAHDEQYF. V is TRBV2 and J is TRBJ2-7; D uncertain. CDR1 is SNHLY, CDR2 FYNNEI, per germline. V was trimmed by 5 bases and J by 5 bases, leaving 13 bases between them. The CDR3 is made up of 13 amino acids.

The DNA of the CDR3 is TGTGCCAGCAGCATCGACCCGGGCACAGGGGACACCGGGGAGCTGTTTTTT. Its protein product is CASSIDPGTGDTGELFF. The chain is built from TRBV5-4 and TRBJ2-2; TRBD1 matches at 7 bases. J was trimmed by 3 bases and V by 4 bases; bases with no gene match: 12. Per germline, CDR1 SGHNT and CDR2 YYREEE (reference sequence). CDR3 size: 17 residues.

The chain carries TRBV29-1 and TRBJ2-5; no definite D call. Trimming pared 6 bases from V and 0 bases from J, leaving 17 bases between. The CDR3 is 15 amino acids. Germline V CDR1 and CDR2: SQVTM, ANQGSEA. As DNA, the CDR3 is TGCAGCGTCGTGTTAGAGGAATCGGACCAAGAGACCCAGTACTTC. It specifies CSVVLEESDQETQYF.

The V gene is TRBV20-1, the J gene TRBJ2-1, with TRBD2 matching over 10 bases. From germline, CDR1 is DFQATT and CDR2 SNEGSKA (reference sequence). Germline trimming cut 5 bases from V and 2 bases from J; bases unmatched to any gene: 6. The CDR3 is made up of 15 amino acids. The CDR3 DNA is TGCAGTGCTCCCGGGACTAGCGCTACCTACAATGAGCAGTTCTTC. Amino acid sequence: CSAPGTSATYNEQFF.

The chain recombines TRBV27 with TRBJ2-5; 8 positions match TRBD2. Losses at the gene ends were 4 bases for V and 5 bases for J; bases not matched to a gene: 6. Germline lookup yields CDR1 MNHEY and CDR2 SMNVEV (reference sequence). The CDR3 sequence is 14 residues long. The CDR3 nucleotides are TGTGCCAGCAGTTCTGCGAGACTAGCGGAGACCCAGTACTTC. The encoded protein is CASSSARLAETQYF.

This chain uses TRBV7-9 with TRBJ1-1; D gene unclear. The germline gives CDR1 SEHNR, CDR2 FQNEAQ (reference sequence). V lost 5 bases, J lost 1 base, and 11 bases lay in between. The CDR3 runs 14 residues. The CDR3: CASSPLGWNTEAFF. Here the CDR3 DNA reads TGTGCCAGCAGCCCTCTGGGGTGGAACACTGAAGCTTTCTTT. The whole variable domain, remainder taken from reference TRBV7-9 and TRBJ1-1, is DTGVSQNPRHKITKRGQNVTFRCDPISEHNRLYWYRQTLGQGPEFLTYFQNEAQLEKSRLLSDRFSAERPKGSFSTLEIQRTEQGDSAMYLCASSPLGWNTEAFFGQGTRLTVV.

The chain is built from TRBV6-2 or TRBV6-3 and TRBJ2-1; perhaps TRBD2 as D (5 bases). Germline CDR1 reads MNHEY; CDR2 reads SVGEGT. Trimming took 6 bases from V and 9 from J, leaving 12 bases between them. This CDR3 comprises 12 residues. For the CDR3, the DNA is TGTGCCAGCAGGTCCGGGGTAGGTGAGCAGTTCTTC. It is translated as CASRSGVGEQFF.

The chain links TRBV6-2 or TRBV6-3 to TRBJ2-7; D gene unclear. The CDR3 contains 14 residues. Germline V gene lookup returns CDR1 MNHEY and CDR2 SVGEGT. The germline V and J ends were trimmed by 5 bases and 8 bases, with 19 bases remaining between them. This CDR3 is CASSLDTRPWQQYF. DNA of the CDR3: TGTGCCAGCAGTCTCGACACTCGCCCCTGGCAGCAGTACTTC.

The chain uses TRBV6-5 and TRBJ1-6, with 7 bases identical to TRBD1. The CDR3 length is 15 residues. V was pared by 6 bases and J by 10 bases, with 12 bases of the junction left unmatched. CDR1 MNHEY and CDR2 SVGAGI come from the germline V gene. The CDR3 coding sequence is TGTGCCAGCAGCCCAGAGGGTTTCAGGGGGTCACCCCTCCACTTT. It yields the protein CASSPEGFRGSPLHF.

The chain recombines TRBV5-1 with TRBJ2-7; D might be TRBD1 (5 bases). The V end lost 3 bases, the J end lost 0 bases, and 10 bases lay between the germline ends. In germline, CDR1 is SGHRS, CDR2 YFSETQ. The CDR3 loop spans 14 amino acids. The CDR3 reads CASSWGSTSYEQYF. The CDR3 bases are TGCGCCAGCAGCTGGGGCAGTACCTCCTACGAGCAGTACTTC. The full variable domain, rest sourced from reference TRBV5-1 and TRBJ2-7, is KAGVTQTPRYLIKTRGQQVTLSCSPISGHRSVSWYQQTPGQGLQFLFEYFSETQRNKGNFPGRFSGRQFSNSRSEMNVSTLELGDSALYLCASSWGSTSYEQYFGPGTRLTVT.

The chain uses TRBV5-1 and TRBJ1-1, with D perhaps TRBD1 (6 bases). Trimming removed 0 bases at V and 5 bases at J, with 14 bases between. This CDR3 is 15 amino acids long. Per germline, CDR1 SGHRS and CDR2 YFSETQ. The CDR3 loop is CASSLGTEANTEAFF. The CDR3 region has the DNA TGCGCCAGCAGCTTGGGGACAGAAGCGAATACTGAAGCTTTCTTT.

The rearrangement uses TRBV15 and TRBJ1-1; D is unresolved. CDR1 is LNHNV and CDR2 is YYDKDF in the germline V gene (reference sequence). The V gene lost 9 bases and the J gene lost 7 bases, with 18 bases spanning the gap. The CDR3 totals 13 residues. The CDR3 DNA reads as TGTGCCACAGGACGTAGAGACACCGGTGAAGCTTTCTTT. It translates to CATGRRDTGEAFF.

This clonotype is a singleton in its sample. The chain links TRBV24-1 to TRBJ2-3; the D is unclear. The ends were cut back, 3 bases at V and 5 bases at J, with 17 bases in the middle. CDR1 is KGHDR and CDR2 is SFDVKD in the germline V gene. The CDR3 has 16 amino acids. Here the CDR3 reads CATSDPGGLERDTQYF. The CDR3 DNA reads TGTGCCACCAGTGATCCCGGTGGCCTCGAGCGAGATACGCAGTATTTT.

This clonotype was recorded only once. The chain combines TRBV20-1 with TRBJ1-6, with a weak D call TRBD1 (5 bases). The germline gives CDR1 DFQATT, CDR2 SNEGSKA (reference sequence). V lost 6 bases, J lost 9 bases, and 15 bases lay in between. CDR3 length: 13 residues. The CDR3 DNA sequence: TGCAGTGCCGGGGCCGGGGGGGGTTCACCCCTCCACTTT. Its protein product is CSAGAGGGSPLHF.

This clonotype was recorded only once. The gene calls are TRBV12-5 and TRBJ2-5; 7 bases align to TRBD1. V dropped 4 bases and J dropped 2; count of bases not matched to a gene: 4. This CDR3 is built from 14 residues. CDR1 and CDR2 (germline): LGHNT, FRNRAP. The CDR3 DNA is TGTGCTAGTGGTTATCCGGACAGGCAAGAGACCCAGTACTTC. The encoded protein is CASGYPDRQETQYF.

This clonotype was found once. V gene TRBV30 combines with J gene TRBJ1-2; 7 bases map to TRBD1. Germline CDR1 and CDR2: GTSNPN and SVGIG (reference sequence). This CDR3 is 12 amino acids long. J lost 6 bases, V lost 3 bases, and 4 bases had no gene match. The CDR3 DNA follows: TGTGCCTGGAGACAGGGGAAGGATGGCTACACCTTC. Translating gives CAWRQGKDGYTF.

The CDR3 DNA reads as TGCAGCGTTGCGGTAGGGCCCGACTACGAGCAGTACTTC. It translates to CSVAVGPDYEQYF. The rearrangement links TRBV29-1 to TRBJ2-7; D is ambiguous. This CDR3 is 13 amino acids long. Trimming shortened V by 4 bases and J by 3 bases, and 13 bases separated the two germline ends. Germline V CDR1 and CDR2: SQVTM, ANQGSEA.

The chain links TRBV30 to TRBJ1-1; D is ambiguous. This CDR3 spans 13 amino acids. Trimming took off 0 bases at V and 0 bases at J, with 5 bases between the two ends. Germline lookup yields CDR1 GTSNPN and CDR2 SVGIG (reference sequence). CDR3 amino acids: CAWSVSVNTEAFF. The CDR3 DNA reads as TGTGCCTGGAGTGTTTCAGTGAACACTGAAGCTTTCTTT.

Here the CDR3 DNA reads TGTGCCAGCAGTCTTCAGGGGCGCGAAACAGATACGCAGTATTTT. This sequence encodes CASSLQGRETDTQYF. The chain uses TRBV6-5 and TRBJ2-3; a weak D match, TRBD1 (6 bases). The CDR3 is 15 residues long. Germline V gene sequence: CDR1 MNHEY, CDR2 SVGAGI. V was trimmed by 5 bases and J by 3 bases, leaving 15 bases between them.

The chain joins TRBV24-1 to TRBJ1-2; D not certain. Trimming took 2 bases from V and 3 from J, leaving 9 bases between them. Germline V gene sequence: CDR1 KGHDR, CDR2 SFDVKD. This CDR3 has 14 residues. CDR3 nucleotides: TGTGCCACCAGTGATTCTCGGGGTGACTATGGCTACACCTTC. Translation: CATSDSRGDYGYTF.

The chain combines TRBV7-9 with TRBJ1-2; D remains ambiguous. The CDR3 has 12 amino acids. From germline, CDR1 is SEHNR and CDR2 FQNEAQ (reference sequence). The V end lost 5 bases, the J end lost 6 bases, and 10 bases lay between the germline ends. In nucleotides, the CDR3 is TGTGCCAGCAGCAACAAGAGGGATGGCTACACCTTC. It encodes CASSNKRDGYTF.

The chain links TRBV18 to TRBJ1-2; D is undetermined. The V gene's germline CDR1 is KGHSH and CDR2 LQKENI. V was shortened by 2 bases and J by 5 bases, with 12 bases between the two germline ends. The CDR3 extends over 14 amino acids. CDR3 sequence reads: CASSPAGRGYGYTF. The CDR3 DNA reads as TGTGCCAGCTCACCAGCGGGCAGAGGATATGGCTACACCTTC.

The chain recombines TRBV9 with TRBJ2-7; D gene uncertain. The CDR3 runs to 14 residues. Trimming cost V 0 bases and J 2 bases, with 9 bases left between them. The germline V gene encodes CDR1 SGDLS and CDR2 YYNGEE. The CDR3 DNA reads as TGTGCCAGCAGCGTAGGCCCTAGAACCTACGAGCAGTACTTC. Its protein product is CASSVGPRTYEQYF.

This clonotype was recorded once. The rearrangement links TRBV14 to TRBJ1-1; D unclear. V lost 2 bases and J lost 1, with 5 bases in between. CDR1 and CDR2 (germline): SGHDN, FVKESK. This CDR3 has 13 residues. The CDR3 bases are TGTGCCAGCAGCCAACTCCGGAACACTGAAGCTTTCTTT. It yields the protein CASSQLRNTEAFF.

This clonotype was picked up one time. The V gene is TRBV7-2, the J gene TRBJ1-2, with TRBD1 as a possible D gene (5 bases). Germline CDR1 is SGHTA and CDR2 is FQGNSA. The CDR3 runs to 16 residues. Trimming took 1 base from V and 6 from J, leaving 18 bases between them. The CDR3 region has the DNA TGTGCCAGCAGCTTAGTCAGGGTGGAGTCCGGGGATGGCTACACCTTC. Residues: CASSLVRVESGDGYTF.

CDR3 coding DNA: TGTGCCAGCAGTCACAGCCGAATTACATATGGCTACACCTTC. Amino acids: CASSHSRITYGYTF. This chain connects TRBV27 to TRBJ1-2, with D uncertain. V lost 5 bases and J lost 5, with 15 bases in between. Germline values: CDR1 MNHEY, CDR2 SMNVEV (reference sequence). This CDR3 spans 14 amino acids.

V usage is TRBV4-3 and J usage is TRBJ1-1, with D possibly TRBD1 on 5 matching bases. The CDR3 extends over 15 amino acids. From germline, CDR1 is LGHNA and CDR2 YSLEER. V lost 3 bases and J lost 1, with 12 bases in between. Here the CDR3 reads CASSQHTRANTEAFF. The CDR3 DNA is TGCGCCAGCAGCCAGCATACCAGGGCGAACACTGAAGCTTTCTTT.